This T cell receptor beta chain was sequenced for a study of blood T cell repertoires in COVID-19 (TCRdb year 2020). A note on the overall study: Collaborator samples came from the United States, Italy and Spain and covered acute and convalescent phases of COVID-19. The prospective study material was composed of cDNA or gDNA derived from T cells, B-cell-depleted T cells, or PBMCs. Subjects who had been exposed to COVID-19, were actively infected with it, or had recovered from it provided the deeply sampled blood TCRbeta repertoires that made up the dataset. The repertoires were made available in a free public database intended to serve as a resource for research on the immune response to SARS-CoV-2. Nearly every sample came with metadata listing a de-identified subject ID, COVID-19 status, age in years and sex. HLA class I and class II types, where available, came from metadata supplied by the sample provider rather than from assay-based typing. Samples came from the ongoing ImmuneRACE study (first 160 participants) plus 1,254 subjects from 6 global collaborators. General study outcomes and caveats: The amount of clinical and demographic metadata varied by source and participant and was provided uncurated.

Points on this clone: There is no known antigen for this receptor. It has no much larger one-base neighbor in the sample; base qualities were not kept.

TCRbeta CDR3 regions were amplified from genomic DNA using the immunoSEQ Assay, a bias-controlled multiplex PCR. Processing in the source paper ran as follows. The number of nucleated cells in each sample was estimated from the amplification of reference gene primers within the assay. To quantify the absolute abundance of each unique TCRbeta CDR3 rearrangement, sequence reads were collapsed and filtered. For each sample, productive Simpson clonality was calculated as the square root of Simpson's diversity index across productive rearrangements. Drawn from immuneACCESS, this table holds only the in-frame rearrangements with V and J called that TCRdb kept. Clones are partly lost; checked studies trace under half to an unresolved V gene and leave the rest unexplained. V and J calls and clone size follow that table, whereas D and trimming were derived from the DNA. Present in this sample are around 140,000 clones, 80% to 90% of which were seen just once. The ten biggest clones cover about 2.5% of the sample.

Collaborating institutions collected whole blood in K2EDTA tubes following their own protocols. For TCRbeta analysis, collaborators shipped samples as frozen whole blood, isolated PBMCs, or DNA extracted from either of those sample types. The specimen sequenced was peripheral blood. The sequence was obtained from a man aged 50 or older with active COVID-19.

The CDR3 loop reads CASSQPGATNEKLFF. The DNA sequence is TGCGCCAGCAGCCAACCGGGGGCAACTAATGAAAAACTGTTTTTT. The sequence is built from TRBV4-1 and TRBJ1-4, with a weak D call of TRBD1 (5 bases match). The CDR3, from cysteine to phenylalanine, totals 15 residues. Only the CDR3 part of the read is kept: 45 bases, read in frame from the first base. CDR1 is given as MGHRA and CDR2 as YSYEKL, both from the germline V gene. At the junction V is shortened by 2 bases and J by 0 bases, with 7 bases in between.